This T cell receptor beta chain came from a study of blood T cell repertoires in COVID-19. Study summary: Sources were T cells, B-cell-depleted T cells, or PBMCs; the material itself was cDNA or gDNA.

Profiled with immunoSEQ multiplex PCR; TCRdb holds only in-frame clones, not every one. The sample lists roughly 170,000 clones, approximately 80% seen once, with roughly 7% in the top ten. Germline V lookup: CDR1 LGHDT, CDR2 YNNKEL (reference sequence). V dropped 4 bases and J dropped 1; count of bases not matched to a gene: 5. The CDR3 consists of 15 residues. The TCR comes from a human donor in a cohort sampled during active COVID-19. This sequence joins TRBV3-1 (or the pseudogene TRBV3-2) and TRBJ2-5; 8 positions agree with TRBD1. Sequenced: peripheral blood. The CDR3 protein is CASSRMGTGQETQYF. As DNA, the CDR3 is TGTGCCAGCAGCCGGATGGGGACAGGCCAAGAGACCCAGTACTTC.